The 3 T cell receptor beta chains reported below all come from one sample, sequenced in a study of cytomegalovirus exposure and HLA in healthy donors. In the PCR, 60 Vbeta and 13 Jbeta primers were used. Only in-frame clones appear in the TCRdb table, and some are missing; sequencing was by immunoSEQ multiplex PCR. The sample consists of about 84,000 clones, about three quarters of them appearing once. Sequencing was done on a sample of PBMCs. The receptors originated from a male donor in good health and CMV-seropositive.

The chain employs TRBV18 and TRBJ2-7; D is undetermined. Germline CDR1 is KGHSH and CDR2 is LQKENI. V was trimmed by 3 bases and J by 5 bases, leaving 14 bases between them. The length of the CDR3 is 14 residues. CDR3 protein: CASSPPTPANEQYF. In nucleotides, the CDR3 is TGTGCCAGCTCACCTCCGACTCCCGCCAACGAGCAGTACTTC. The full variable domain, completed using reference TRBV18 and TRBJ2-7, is NAGVMQNPRHLVRRRGQEARLRCSPMKGHSHVYWYRQLPEEGLKFMVYLQKENIIDESGMPKERFSAEFPKEGPSILRIQQVVRGDSAAYFCASSPPTPANEQYFGPGTRLTVT.

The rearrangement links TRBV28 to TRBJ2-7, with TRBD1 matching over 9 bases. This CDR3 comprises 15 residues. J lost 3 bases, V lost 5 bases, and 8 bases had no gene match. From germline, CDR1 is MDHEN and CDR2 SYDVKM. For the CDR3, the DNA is TGTGCCAGCAGTGAGGACAGGGGTGTTGTCTACGAGCAGTACTTC. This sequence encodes CASSEDRGVVYEQYF.

The DNA for the CDR3 is TGCGCCAGCAGCGCCACAGGGGTTTGGTACGAGCAGTACTTC. Translation gives CASSATGVWYEQYF. The chain recombines TRBV5-1 with TRBJ2-7, with 7 bases identical to TRBD1. Germline V gene lookup returns CDR1 SGHRS and CDR2 YFSETQ. The V segment lost 4 bases and the J segment 4 bases; nucleotides outside the gene matches: 8. This CDR3 contains 14 residues.